These 32 T cell receptor beta chains were sequenced from one sample in a study of shared clonotypes between healthy human individuals. The protocol was immunoSEQ multiplex PCR, while the TCRdb copy is restricted to in-frame clones and leaves out a portion. The repertoire includes about 2 million clones, approximately 95% of them detected once, and around 0.13% sits in the top ten. Sequenced: naive CD4+ T cells sorted from blood. The subset is: CD45RA+ positively selected. The receptors derive from a man between 18 and 29 years old in good health.

The chain has TRBV23-1 and TRBJ1-5; tentative D call: TRBD1 (5 bases). TRBV23-1 is marked as an open reading frame, function uncertain. The CDR3 has 15 amino acids. V lost 2 bases and J lost 4, with 12 bases in between. The CDR3 DNA reads TGCGCCAGCAGTCAAAGTCCCGGGGGAAATCAGCCCCAGCATTTT. Translating it yields CASSQSPGGNQPQHF.

The table lists this clone with a count of one. This same CDR3 is encoded by further DNA sequences in the sample. The genes are TRBV7-9 and TRBJ1-1, with no clear D. Trimming took off 3 bases at V and 0 bases at J, with 2 bases between the two ends. Germline CDR1 reads SEHNR; CDR2 reads FQNEAQ (reference sequence). The CDR3 has 12 amino acids. CDR3 residues: CASSFVNTEAFF. CDR3 nucleotides: TGTGCCAGCAGCTTTGTGAACACTGAAGCTTTCTTT.

The chain carries TRBV30 and TRBJ2-3; D not resolved. V was shortened by 5 bases and J by 0 bases, with 6 bases between the two germline ends. The CDR3 runs to 12 residues. Germline-derived CDR1 and CDR2 are GTSNPN and SVGIG (reference sequence). Here the CDR3 DNA reads TGTGCCTGGGCGCAAAGCACAGATACGCAGTATTTT. Protein sequence: CAWAQSTDTQYF. Full variable domain (missing parts from reference TRBV30 and TRBJ2-3): SQTIHQWPATLVQPVGSPLSLECTVEGTSNPNLYWYRQAAGRGLQLLFYSVGIGQISSEVPQNLSASRPQDRQFILSSKKLLLSDSGFYLCAWAQSTDTQYFGPGTRLTVL.

In regard to this clone: This specimen includes other DNA sequences encoding the same CDR3. The rearrangement joins TRBV10-3 to TRBJ2-3; D might be TRBD1 (7 bases). The CDR3 has 14 residues. Germline assignment: CDR1 ENHRY and CDR2 SYGVKD. V gave up 7 bases and J gave up 3 bases, with 14 bases separating them. CDR3 coding DNA: TGTGCCATCACAAGACAGGGAGGAACAGATACGCAGTATTTT. It is translated as CAITRQGGTDTQYF.

V and J are TRBV7-9 and TRBJ2-3, with D maybe TRBD2 (7 bases). The CDR3 has 15 amino acids. The V end was cut by 5 bases, the J end by 4 bases, with 16 bases between. In germline, CDR1 is SEHNR, CDR2 FQNEAQ (reference sequence). The CDR3 sequence: CASSLWGGLADTQYF. CDR3 sequence (DNA): TGTGCCAGCAGCCTATGGGGGGGGCTGGCAGATACGCAGTATTTT.

The V and J genes are TRBV7-2 and TRBJ2-1; D possibly corresponds to TRBD2 (7 bases). CDR3 length equals 15 residues. The germline V gene encodes CDR1 SGHTA and CDR2 FQGNSA. The V gene lost 5 bases and the J gene lost 6 bases, with 17 bases spanning the gap. DNA of the CDR3: TGTGCCAGCAGCCCTCGGGGGCGGGAGTTCAATGAGCAGTTCTTC. This encodes CASSPRGREFNEQFF.

The gene calls are TRBV5-1 and TRBJ2-6; 9 bases align to TRBD1. CDR3 length: 16 residues. The V gene end was trimmed by 4 bases and the J gene end by 2 bases; junction bases not matched to a gene: 4. Germline V gene sequence: CDR1 SGHRS, CDR2 YFSETQ. CDR3 nucleotide sequence: TGCGCCAGCAGCGCCGGGACAGGGACTGGGGCCAACGTCCTGACTTTC. Protein: CASSAGTGTGANVLTF. The full variable domain, in which reference TRBV5-1 and TRBJ2-6 provide the parts outside the CDR3, is KAGVTQTPRYLIKTRGQQVTLSCSPISGHRSVSWYQQTPGQGLQFLFEYFSETQRNKGNFPGRFSGRQFSNSRSEMNVSTLELGDSALYLCASSAGTGTGANVLTFGAGSRLTVL.

V and J are TRBV5-5 and TRBJ2-4, with TRBD2 matching 7 bases. V dropped 1 base and J dropped 3; count of bases not matched to a gene: 4. CDR3 length equals 15 residues. The V gene's germline CDR1 is SGHKS and CDR2 YYEKEE (reference sequence). DNA for the CDR3: TGTGCCAGCAGCTTGTTCCCTAGCGGCAAAAACATTCAGTACTTC. Its protein is CASSLFPSGKNIQYF.

The chain links TRBV6-1 to TRBJ2-3; D is ambiguous. Per germline, CDR1 MNHNS and CDR2 SASEGT. The CDR3 length is 15 residues. The V end was cut by 9 bases, the J end by 1 base, with 17 bases between. CDR3 in DNA: TGTGCCAGTAGGGCCTTCTCTACTGGCACAGATACGCAGTATTTT. It encodes CASRAFSTGTDTQYF.

The chain joins TRBV10-3 to TRBJ2-3; TRBD2 is a possible D gene (5 bases). This CDR3 has 14 amino acids. CDR1 ENHRY and CDR2 SYGVKD come from the germline V gene. The V end was cut by 8 bases, the J end by 0 bases, with 12 bases between. CDR3 in DNA: TGTGCCATCGGTAGCGAACCTAGCACAGATACGCAGTATTTT. This translates into CAIGSEPSTDTQYF.

V usage is TRBV9 and J usage is TRBJ2-5; D might be TRBD2 (5 bases). The CDR3 has 19 residues. Germline-derived CDR1 and CDR2 are SGDLS and YYNGEE. With 2 bases removed from V and 2 bases from J, the gap between germline ends came to 25 bases. CDR3 loop: CASSVTGNQLVGGQETQYF. The CDR3 nucleotides are TGTGCCAGCAGCGTTACCGGGAACCAGTTGGTCGGAGGACAAGAGACCCAGTACTTC.

V usage is TRBV30 and J usage is TRBJ1-4, with D possibly TRBD1 on 6 matching bases. Trimming left V 4 bases short and J 8 bases short, with 17 bases between. Germline V gene sequence: CDR1 GTSNPN, CDR2 SVGIG (reference sequence). There are 14 residues in the CDR3. This chain's CDR3 is CAWKPQGPVEKLFF. In nucleotides, the CDR3 is TGTGCCTGGAAGCCCCAGGGGCCAGTGGAAAAACTGTTTTTT.

A note on this clone: Other nucleotide sequences from this sample produce the same CDR3. This chain uses TRBV5-1 with TRBJ1-5; the D is unclear. V was pared by 2 bases and J by 5 bases, with 8 bases between. Per the germline V gene, CDR1 is SGHRS and CDR2 is YFSETQ. The CDR3 consists of 13 residues. CDR3 DNA sequence: TGCGCCAGCAGCTTAGCTGGGGATCAGCCCCAGCATTTT. It specifies CASSLAGDQPQHF.

About this clone: Different DNA sequences within this sample yield the same CDR3. The CDR3 region has the DNA TGTGCCAGCAGCGTAGGCGGAGGGGGGCAAGAGACCCAGTACTTC. This codes for CASSVGGGGQETQYF. The chain combines TRBV9 with TRBJ2-5; the D call may be TRBD1 or TRBD2 (6 bases each). Germline CDR1 and CDR2: SGDLS and YYNGEE. The V end lost 0 bases, the J end lost 2 bases, and 11 bases lay between the germline ends. The CDR3 covers 15 residues.

The chain uses TRBV5-6 and TRBJ2-3, with 11 nucleotides matching TRBD2. CDR1 is SGHDT and CDR2 is YYEEEE in the germline V gene. J lost 1 base, V lost 4 bases, and 8 bases had no gene match. The CDR3 covers 17 residues. The CDR3 region is CASSPDSGRAGTDTQYF. DNA of the CDR3: TGTGCCAGCAGCCCAGATAGCGGGAGGGCCGGCACAGATACGCAGTATTTT.

The J gene is TRBJ1-3, the V gene TRBV11-2, with TRBD1 matching over 9 bases. V lost 6 bases to trimming and J lost 2 bases; unmatched junction nucleotides: 8. Per germline, CDR1 SGHAT and CDR2 FQNNGV. The CDR3 is 16 amino acids. CDR3 region: CASSSGQGKAGNTIYF. The DNA for the CDR3 is TGTGCCAGCAGTTCCGGACAGGGGAAGGCTGGAAACACCATATATTTT.

The chain uses TRBV28 and TRBJ2-2; a weak D match, TRBD2 (5 bases). The CDR3 totals 16 residues. With 8 bases removed from V and 6 bases from J, the gap between germline ends came to 22 bases. Germline values: CDR1 MDHEN, CDR2 SYDVKM. CDR3 in amino acids: CASDRGRGYDAGELFF. The CDR3 DNA reads TGTGCCAGCGACCGCGGAAGAGGGTACGACGCCGGGGAGCTGTTTTTT.

The V and J genes are TRBV27 and TRBJ1-2; the D gene is possibly TRBD1 (5 bases). Trimming removed 6 bases at V and 2 bases at J, with 13 bases between. Germline assignment: CDR1 MNHEY and CDR2 SMNVEV (reference sequence). This CDR3 has 14 amino acids. CDR3 sequence: CASSNAGSNYGYTF. CDR3 DNA: TGTGCCAGCAGCAATGCAGGGTCGAACTATGGCTACACCTTC.

The chain joins TRBV6-6 to TRBJ2-5; 7 positions match TRBD2. Germline lookup yields CDR1 MNHNY and CDR2 SVGAGI (reference sequence). V shed 0 bases, J shed 3 bases, and the junction held 7 bases outside the gene matches. CDR3 length: 16 amino acids. In DNA form, the CDR3 reads TGTGCCAGCAGTTACTCGAAAGGGACTACGAAAGAGACCCAGTACTTC. Translation gives CASSYSKGTTKETQYF.

The rearrangement uses TRBV7-2 and TRBJ2-7, with 10 bases lining up with TRBD2. Germline V lookup: CDR1 SGHTA, CDR2 FQGNSA. This CDR3 comprises 19 residues. The J segment lost 0 bases and the V segment lost 1 base, leaving 12 bases of the junction unmatched. The CDR3 bases are TGTGCCAGCAGCTTAGAAGATGGTTGGGGACTAGCGAGCTCCTACGAGCAGTACTTC. As protein: CASSLEDGWGLASSYEQYF.

V and J are TRBV7-8 and TRBJ2-2; D is tentatively TRBD1 or TRBD2 (5 bases each). The CDR3 runs to 16 residues. CDR1 is SGHVS, CDR2 FQNEAQ, per germline. The V end was cut by 5 bases, the J end by 0 bases, with 13 bases between. CDR3 loop: CASSPLGVANTGELFF. In DNA form, the CDR3 reads TGTGCCAGCAGCCCCCTGGGGGTCGCGAACACCGGGGAGCTGTTTTTT.

Concerning this clone itself: Different DNA sequences within this sample yield the same CDR3. V usage is TRBV6-5 and J usage is TRBJ2-7; 7 bases match TRBD1. This CDR3 contains 13 residues. Per germline, CDR1 MNHEY and CDR2 SVGAGI. V trimming: 5 bases; J trimming: 6 bases; junction bases outside the gene matches: 7. CDR3: CASSRDRGREQYF. CDR3 coding DNA: TGTGCCAGCAGTCGGGACAGAGGACGCGAGCAGTACTTC.

The gene calls are TRBV18 and TRBJ1-2; possible D gene TRBD1, 5 bases. The V gene's germline CDR1 is KGHSH and CDR2 LQKENI. The V end lost 2 bases, the J end lost 3 bases, and 10 bases lay between the germline ends. CDR3 length equals 14 residues. CDR3 sequence reads: CASSPAREDYGYTF. The CDR3 bases are TGTGCCAGCTCACCAGCCAGGGAGGACTATGGCTACACCTTC.

The genes are TRBV18 and TRBJ1-6, with a weak D call TRBD1 (6 bases). This CDR3 has 16 residues. Germline CDR1 is KGHSH and CDR2 is LQKENI. V was cut by 1 base and J by 7 bases, with 14 bases left in between. The CDR3: CASSPRIDRLNSPLHF. The CDR3 DNA follows: TGTGCCAGCTCACCACGAATCGACAGGTTGAATTCACCCCTCCACTTT. Based on the CDR3 plus reference TRBV18 and TRBJ1-6, the full variable domain is NAGVMQNPRHLVRRRGQEARLRCSPMKGHSHVYWYRQLPEEGLKFMVYLQKENIIDESGMPKERFSAEFPKEGPSILRIQQVVRGDSAAYFCASSPRIDRLNSPLHFGNGTRLTVT.

The chain combines TRBV10-3 with TRBJ1-1; TRBD1 aligns across 11 bases. CDR3 length: 17 amino acids. The germline gives CDR1 ENHRY, CDR2 SYGVKD. The J segment lost 4 bases and the V segment lost 5 bases, leaving 12 bases of the junction unmatched. In DNA, the CDR3 is TGTGCCATCAGTACCCGGGACAGGGGGTTTAGGTTCACTGAAGCTTTCTTT. Translating it yields CAISTRDRGFRFTEAFF.

J is TRBJ2-2 and V is TRBV6-1; the D is unclear. Trimming cost V 6 bases and J 0 bases, with 5 bases left between them. Germline loops: CDR1 MNHNS, CDR2 SASEGT. This CDR3 comprises 13 residues. The CDR3: CASRPTNTGELFF. The CDR3 DNA reads as TGTGCCAGCAGACCAACGAACACCGGGGAGCTGTTTTTT.

This chain joins TRBV30 and TRBJ1-1; a possible D gene is TRBD1 (5 bases). This CDR3 contains 11 residues. The germline V gene has CDR1 GTSNPN and CDR2 SVGIG (reference sequence). V was clipped by 5 bases and J by 5 bases, with 9 bases between them. The CDR3 loop is CAWGGRTEAFF. CDR3 DNA: TGTGCCTGGGGGGGGAGGACTGAAGCTTTCTTT.

The chain couples TRBV21-1 to TRBJ1-2. TRBV21-1 is annotated as a pseudogene. This CDR3 comprises 17 residues. The CDR3 bases are TGTGCCAGCAGCAAAGGGTTGTGCGCCCAGGGACCCTATGGCTACACCTTC. Encoded protein: CASSKGLCAQGPYGYTF.

The V call is TRBV5-1, the J call TRBJ2-2; the D is unclear. V dropped 2 bases and J dropped 0 bases, with 8 bases sitting between them. This CDR3 is 15 amino acids long. CDR1 and CDR2 (germline): SGHRS, YFSETQ. This CDR3 reads CASSFNSANTGELFF. CDR3 DNA: TGCGCCAGCAGCTTCAACAGCGCGAACACCGGGGAGCTGTTTTTT.

The chain couples TRBV6-5 to TRBJ2-5; a weak D match, TRBD2 (6 bases). This CDR3 comprises 11 residues. The V gene lost 6 bases and the J gene lost 9 bases, with 11 bases spanning the gap. CDR1 and CDR2 (germline): MNHEY, SVGAGI. Here the CDR3 DNA reads TGTGCCAGCAGGACGGGGGTGGCCCAGTACTTC. It yields the protein CASRTGVAQYF.

This chain joins TRBV6-5 and TRBJ1-1; D is perhaps TRBD1 (6 bases). Trimming stripped 2 bases from V and 1 base from J, with 8 bases between. This CDR3 is built from 14 residues. CDR1 and CDR2 from the germline V gene are MNHEY and SVGAGI. In DNA, the CDR3 is TGTGCCAGCAGTTACCGGGGACAGAACACTGAAGCTTTCTTT. Translated, it gives CASSYRGQNTEAFF.

V usage is TRBV19 and J usage is TRBJ2-3; possibly TRBD2 for D (5 bases). Germline lookup yields CDR1 LNHDA and CDR2 SQIVND (reference sequence). V lost 3 bases and J lost 2, with 9 bases in between. This CDR3 contains 14 residues. The DNA of the CDR3 is TGTGCCAGTAGTATGTTGGGAGACACAGATACGCAGTATTTT. Translating gives CASSMLGDTDTQYF. The complete variable domain, with remaining parts taken from reference TRBV19 and TRBJ2-3, reads DGGITQSPKYLFRKEGQNVTLSCEQNLNHDAMYWYRQDPGQGLRLIYYSQIVNDFQKGDIAEGYSVSREKKESFPLTVTSAQKNPTAFYLCASSMLGDTDTQYFGPGTRLTVL.